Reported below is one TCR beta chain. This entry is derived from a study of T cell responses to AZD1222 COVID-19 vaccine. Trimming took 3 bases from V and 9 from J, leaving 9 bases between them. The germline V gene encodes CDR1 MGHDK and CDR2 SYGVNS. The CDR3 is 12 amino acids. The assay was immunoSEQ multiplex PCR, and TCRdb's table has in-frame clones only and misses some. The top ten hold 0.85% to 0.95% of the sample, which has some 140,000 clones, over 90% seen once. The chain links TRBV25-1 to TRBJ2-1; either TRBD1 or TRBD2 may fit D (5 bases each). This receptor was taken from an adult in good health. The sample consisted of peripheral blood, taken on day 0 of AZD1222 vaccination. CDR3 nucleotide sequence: TGTGCCAGCAGTGAGGGACCGGGTGAGCAGTTCTTC. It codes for CASSEGPGEQFF.